The clone carrying this T cell receptor (beta chain) has a single count. The CDR3 runs 14 residues. Germline assignment: CDR1 MDHEN and CDR2 SYDVKM. J lost 6 bases, V lost 5 bases, and 5 bases had no gene match. Clones were sequenced by immunoSEQ multiplex PCR, and TCRdb holds only the in-frame ones, with some missing. The table includes some 600,000 clones, 96% detected once. CD45RO-negative CD8 cells positively selected for CCR7 made up the naive population, which excluded terminally differentiated effector memory CD45RA+ cells. This specimen belongs to a study of shared clonotypes between healthy human individuals.

The rearrangement uses TRBV28 and TRBJ2-7; 12 bases map to TRBD2. The receptor comes from a woman aged 25-40 years in good health. Sequencing input: naive CD8+ T cells sorted from blood. The CDR3 DNA reads as TGTGCCAGCAGTCTGGGACTAGCGGGTACCGAGCAGTACTTC. This sequence encodes CASSLGLAGTEQYF. Complete variable domain (other parts from reference TRBV28 and TRBJ2-7): DVKVTQSSRYLVKRTGEKVFLECVQDMDHENMFWYRQDPGLGLRLIYFSYDVKMKEKGDIPEGYSVSREKKERFSLILESASTNQTSMYLCASSLGLAGTEQYFGPGTRLTVT.